Sequencing of this T cell receptor (beta chain) was carried out in a study of breast tumors, draining lymph nodes, adjacent tissues. As concerns this clonotype: The target antigen is unknown.

Trimming took 4 bases from V and 9 from J, leaving 19 bases between them. The germline gives CDR1 SGHRS, CDR2 YFSETQ. The CDR3 consists of 15 residues. Using its own MiXCR run on the multiplex PCR reads, TCRdb lists one record per CDR3 protein. The sample holds tens of thousands of distinct CDR3 sequences, over 40% seen once. Overall study findings and caveats: Tumor and nontumor repertoires were significantly more similar in luminal-like than in basal-like breast cancer.

Material: breast tumor tissue. The chain recombines TRBV5-1 with TRBJ2-2; D remains ambiguous. This clonotype was sampled from a female donor with breast cancer. Some clones in this sample may be carry-over from other donors' samples. The CDR3 region is CASSIRTGPTRELFF. Written as DNA, the CDR3 is TGCGCCAGCAGCATCCGGACGGGTCCGACCAGGGAGCTGTTTTTT. The full variable domain, with the rest looked up from reference TRBV5-1 and TRBJ2-2, is KAGVTQTPRYLIKTRGQQVTLSCSPISGHRSVSWYQQTPGQGLQFLFEYFSETQRNKGNFPGRFSGRQFSNSRSEMNVSTLELGDSALYLCASSIRTGPTRELFFGEGSRLTVL.